This TCR beta chain was captured by sequencing in a study of prognosis after radiotherapy for stage I lung cancer. Study as a whole: A few patients had oligometastatic NSCLC after surgical resection of the primary tumor, and 12 to 15 had newly diagnosed primary stage I lung tumors.

Overall study results and limits: Counts of unique TCR clones fell following stereotactic body radiation therapy, median about 9,200 versus 6,500. It was reported that patients with metastases and those without them differed in TRBV and TRBJ gene usage.

This clonotype has a count of ten or more. As yet, its antigen is unknown. TCR beta CDR3 was amplified from genomic DNA by two-round multiplex PCR. Primers were specific to each TRBV and TRBJ gene in first-round PCR. Via MiXCR, TCRdb re-called the multiplex PCR reads, giving one row per CDR3 protein. The repertoire consists of some 25,000 distinct CDR3 sequences, with approximately 35% occurring once and the leading ten covering around 62%. Per germline, CDR1 MNHNS and CDR2 SASEGT. There are 14 residues in the CDR3. Trimming took 6 bases from V and 3 from J; bases not matched to a gene: 6. This specimen consisted of PBMCs, obtained before or after stereotactic body radiation therapy (not recorded which). The origin of this receptor is a donor over 45 with non-small cell lung cancer. The genes are TRBV6-1 and TRBJ2-3, with 7 bases aligning to TRBD1. CDR3 residues: CASRTLQGTDTQYF. The DNA for the CDR3 is TGTGCCAGCAGGACTCTACAGGGGACAGATACGCAGTATTTT.